These T cell receptor beta chains were read from a single sample in a study of blood T cell repertoires in COVID-19. The data were produced by immunoSEQ multiplex PCR, yet TCRdb's version contains in-frame clones alone and is incomplete. The sample holds over 600,000 clones, 85% to 90% seen once. Sequenced: peripheral blood. These receptors all stem from a woman under 30 with acute or convalescent COVID-19. CDR3s include the opening cysteine and the closing phenylalanine or tryptophan. Fields, in order: clone size, V gene, D gene, J gene, CDR3 protein, CDR3 DNA. D genes are given only for firm matches. Clone size is stated in some rows and not others, as once, few, many or a class when expanded.

few,TRBV7-9,-,TRBJ1-1,CASSLVPDRNTEAFF,TGTGCCAGCAGCTTAGTTCCCGACAGAAACACTGAAGCTTTCTTT
few,TRBV28,-,TRBJ1-6,CASSPRQWLHSPLHF,TGTGCCAGCAGCCCAAGACAGTGGCTTCATTCACCCCTCCACTTT
-,TRBV27,-,TRBJ1-2,CASSPFPPNYGYTF,TGTGCCAGCAGTCCCTTCCCCCCTAACTATGGCTACACCTTC
-,TRBV24-1,-,TRBJ1-2,CATSVGPSQGYTF,TGTGCCACCAGTGTGGGCCCGAGTCAGGGCTACACCTTC
-,TRBV7-2,-,TRBJ1-1,CASSLAPTGTAFF,TGTGCCAGCAGCTTAGCCCCGACAGGTACCGCTTTCTTT
-,TRBV5-1,TRBD1,TRBJ1-1,CASSSSGGGNTEAFF,TGCGCCAGCAGCTCCTCAGGGGGTGGGAACACTGAAGCTTTCTTT
-,TRBV19,-,TRBJ1-6,CASSTGAGSPLHF,TGTGCCAGTAGTACAGGGGCGGGTTCACCCCTCCACTTT
-,TRBV5-1,-,TRBJ1-5,CASSLVSSGGNNQPQHF,TGCGCCAGCAGCTTGGTGTCATCGGGAGGCAACAATCAGCCCCAGCATTTT
-,TRBV2,-,TRBJ1-1,CASRELGPNTEAFF,TGTGCCAGCAGGGAATTGGGCCCGAACACTGAAGCTTTCTTT
-,TRBV30,-,TRBJ1-2,CAWRQENYGYTF,TGTGCCTGGAGACAGGAGAACTATGGCTACACCTTC
-,TRBV6-5,TRBD1,TRBJ2-1,CASSYGYGTGHNEQFF,TGTGCCAGCAGTTACGGCTACGGGACAGGTCACAATGAGCAGTTCTTC
-,TRBV6-5,TRBD1,TRBJ1-3,CASTVTGNSGNTIYF,TGTGCCAGCACTGTGACAGGGAACTCTGGAAACACCATATATTTT
-,TRBV4-3,TRBD1,TRBJ2-5,CASSQDKTGSYRETQYF,TGCGCCAGCAGCCAAGATAAGACAGGGTCGTATAGGGAGACCCAGTACTTC
-,TRBV3-1/TRBV3-2,-,TRBJ1-1,CASSQDLGTPHTEAFF,TGTGCCAGCAGCCAAGACCTTGGGACACCGCACACTGAAGCTTTCTTT
-,TRBV3-1/TRBV3-2,-,TRBJ2-1,CASSQATSFNNEQFF,TGTGCCAGCAGCCAAGCTACTAGCTTTAACAATGAGCAGTTCTTC
-,TRBV4-3,TRBD1,TRBJ2-1,CASSQSGQGAEFF,TGCGCCAGCAGCCAGTCCGGCCAGGGGGCGGAGTTCTTC
-,TRBV28,-,TRBJ2-3,CASSMGGPTDTQYF,TGTGCCAGCAGTATGGGGGGACCCACAGATACGCAGTATTTT
-,TRBV7-6,-,TRBJ1-3,CASSHRGNTIYF,TGTGCCAGCAGCCACAGGGGAAACACCATATATTTT
-,TRBV6-4,TRBD2,TRBJ2-1,CASSDHSGGRYNEQFF,TGTGCCAGCAGTGACCATAGCGGGGGGCGTTACAATGAGCAGTTCTTC
-,TRBV6-5,-,TRBJ1-2,CASSYSQGLRGYGYTF,TGTGCCAGCAGTTACTCGCAAGGACTTCGGGGCTATGGCTACACCTTC
once,TRBV7-9,TRBD2,TRBJ2-7,CASRLVGGTSGDGNYEQYF,TGTGCCAGCAGACTTGTCGGGGGGACTAGCGGGGATGGGAACTACGAGCAGTACTTC
-,TRBV15,-,TRBJ1-5,CATSREAGGASNQPQHF,TGTGCCACCAGCAGAGAAGCGGGGGGGGCTAGCAATCAGCCCCAGCATTTT
-,TRBV6-5,-,TRBJ1-1,CASSYSWQGGTEAFF,TGTGCCAGCAGTTACTCGTGGCAGGGAGGCACTGAAGCTTTCTTT
-,TRBV5-1,-,TRBJ1-2,CASSLSGGTTGYTF,TGCGCCAGCAGCTTGAGCGGCGGTACCACTGGCTACACCTTC
-,TRBV6-5,-,TRBJ1-3,CASTRSVSGNTIYF,TGTGCCAGTACGCGATCCGTCTCTGGAAACACCATATATTTT
-,TRBV7-9,TRBD2,TRBJ2-3,CASSLGGTSGRRDTQYF,TGTGCCAGCAGCTTAGGAGGGACTAGCGGGAGAAGGGATACGCAGTATTTT
-,TRBV11-2,-,TRBJ2-7,CASSLSPTGQYF,TGTGCCAGCAGCTTATCACCCACGGGGCAGTACTTC
-,TRBV19,TRBD1,TRBJ2-6,CASSILMTGVSWSGANVLTF,TGTGCCAGTAGTATACTAATGACAGGGGTAAGCTGGTCCGGGGCCAACGTCCTGACTTTC
-,TRBV30,-,TRBJ2-3,CAWSVGGGTDTQYF,TGTGCCTGGAGTGTAGGGGGGGGCACAGATACGCAGTATTTT
-,TRBV2,-,TRBJ2-7,CASSRERAPNYEQYF,TGTGCCAGCAGTAGAGAACGCGCCCCCAACTACGAGCAGTACTTC
-,TRBV7-9,-,TRBJ1-4,CASSLVGMDEKLFF,TGTGCCAGCAGCTTGGTCGGGATGGATGAAAAACTGTTTTTT
-,TRBV6-1,-,TRBJ1-4,CASSDVRLNEALDF,TGTGCCAGCAGTGACGTGAGGCTCAATGAAGCTCTAGATTTT
-,TRBV5-1,TRBD1,TRBJ1-1,CASSNPQGAYAEAFF,TGCGCCAGCAGCAATCCCCAGGGGGCTTACGCTGAAGCTTTCTTT
-,TRBV30,-,TRBJ1-1,CAWSRDRFGGEAFF,TGTGCCTGGAGTCGCGACAGGTTTGGAGGTGAAGCTTTCTTT
-,TRBV19,-,TRBJ2-3,CASSISGSDTQYF,TGTGCCAGTAGTATCTCAGGTTCAGATACGCAGTATTTT
-,TRBV4-2,-,TRBJ2-7,CASSYTYGTSTYEQYF,TGTGCCAGCAGTTACACTTACGGGACAAGCACCTACGAGCAGTACTTC
-,TRBV5-5,-,TRBJ2-3,CASSSEVRDTQYF,TGTGCCAGCAGCTCCGAGGTACGAGATACGCAGTATTTT
-,TRBV12-3/TRBV12-4,-,TRBJ1-2,CASSLGGVYGYTF,TGTGCCAGCAGTTTAGGGGGGGTCTATGGCTACACCTTC
-,TRBV5-1,-,TRBJ1-6,CASRSGTYDNSPLHF,TGCGCCAGCAGGTCCGGGACATACGATAATTCACCCCTCCACTTT
-,TRBV11-2,-,TRBJ1-2,CASSSLKGGPGLGGYTF,TGTGCCAGCAGCTCTCTCAAAGGCGGGCCGGGCCTCGGTGGCTACACCTTC
-,TRBV24-1,-,TRBJ1-2,CATSDFTTAYGYTF,TGTGCCACCAGTGATTTTACGACAGCCTATGGCTACACCTTC
-,TRBV3-1/TRBV3-2,-,TRBJ2-7,CASSPGSVAYEQYF,TGTGCCAGCAGCCCAGGATCGGTAGCCTACGAGCAGTACTTC
-,TRBV27,TRBD2,TRBJ2-7,CASSTLSGGASEQYF,TGTGCCAGCAGCACCCTTAGCGGGGGGGCGAGCGAGCAGTACTTC
-,TRBV7-8,TRBD1,TRBJ1-1,CASSLRREMTGMKGPNTEAFF,TGTGCCAGCAGCTTGAGGAGGGAGATGACAGGGATGAAGGGGCCGAACACTGAAGCTTTCTTT
-,TRBV14,TRBD1,TRBJ1-3,CASSQLDRASGNTIYF,TGTGCCAGCAGCCAACTCGACAGGGCCTCTGGAAACACCATATATTTT
-,TRBV25-1,-,TRBJ1-3,CASSEYVGGNTIYF,TGTGCCAGCAGTGAATATGTTGGAGGAAATACCATATATTTT
-,TRBV7-9,-,TRBJ1-1,CASSSRPVAGNTEAFF,TGTGCCAGCAGCTCTCGTCCAGTTGCGGGGAACACTGAAGCTTTCTTT
-,TRBV25-1,-,TRBJ2-3,CASSEYEAPTTDTQYF,TGTGCCAGCAGTGAATATGAGGCGCCGACGACAGATACGCAGTATTTT
-,TRBV27,-,TRBJ2-1,CASSWYRENEQFF,TGTGCCAGCAGTTGGTATAGGGAGAATGAGCAGTTCTTC
-,TRBV2,TRBD2,TRBJ2-3,CASSGGLAERYTQYF,TGTGCCTCCTCAGGGGGACTAGCGGAGCGATATACGCAGTATTTT
once,TRBV5-1,TRBD2,TRBJ2-1,CASSSTSGGANEQFF,TGCGCCAGCAGCTCGACTAGCGGGGGGGCAAATGAGCAGTTCTTC
-,TRBV3-1/TRBV3-2,TRBD2,TRBJ2-3,CASSPLAGPTDTQYF,TGTGCCAGCAGCCCCCTAGCGGGGCCCACAGATACGCAGTATTTT
-,TRBV5-1,TRBD2,TRBJ2-1,CASSFITGTSVAEQFF,TGCGCCAGCAGCTTTATAACCGGGACTAGCGTTGCAGAGCAGTTCTTC